The 13 T cell receptor beta chains reported below all come from one sample, sequenced in a study of shared T cell receptors in the human thymus. Here immunoSEQ multiplex PCR was the method, and the copy in TCRdb shows in-frame clones only, minus some. The sample holds hundreds of thousands of clones; over 75% are singletons and the top ten take roughly 0.0087%. These data are also associated with another study on human thymus T cells.

Sequenced material: thymocytes. The receptors stem from a boy in the first two years of life with a congenital heart defect.

The chain couples TRBV23-1 to TRBJ2-3; maybe TRBD2 (6 bases). TRBV23-1 is an ORF; its function is uncertain. The CDR3 is 12 amino acids. Trimming cost V 8 bases and J 6 bases, with 12 bases left between them. CDR3 in DNA: TGCGCCAGCGGGCCACGGGGGGATACGCAGTATTTT. Translated, it gives CASGPRGDTQYF.

The chain joins TRBV6-1 to TRBJ2-2; 8 bases align to TRBD1. The V and J ends lost 8 bases and 5 bases, in that order; junction bases with no gene match: 4. Germline V gene sequence: CDR1 MNHNS, CDR2 SASEGT. The CDR3 runs to 13 residues. CDR3 loop: CASPRGRTGELFF. As DNA, the CDR3 is TGTGCCAGCCCCAGGGGGCGAACCGGGGAGCTGTTTTTT.

V is TRBV4-1 and J is TRBJ1-3, with 7 bases that match TRBD1. Germline V gene data show CDR1 as MGHRA and CDR2 as YSYEKL. The CDR3 has 17 amino acids. V dropped 0 bases and J dropped 2; count of bases not matched to a gene: 7. CDR3 DNA: TGCGCCAGCAGCCAAGATCTACCAGGGGGACCTGGAAACACCATATATTTT. Translating it yields CASSQDLPGGPGNTIYF.

About this clone itself: Other nucleotide sequences in the sample specify the same CDR3. V gene TRBV28 combines with J gene TRBJ1-5, with a tentative D call TRBD1 (6 bases). This CDR3 has 15 residues. V was cut by 6 bases and J by 2 bases, with 14 bases left in between. Germline values: CDR1 MDHEN, CDR2 SYDVKM. CDR3 coding DNA: TGTGCCAGCAGCCTAGGGGGAAGGGGCAATCAGCCCCAGCATTTT. It yields the protein CASSLGGRGNQPQHF.

The chain is built from TRBV7-2 and TRBJ2-1; D possibly corresponds to TRBD1 (6 bases). CDR3 length equals 14 residues. CDR1 and CDR2 from the germline V gene are SGHTA and FQGNSA. V gave up 4 bases and J gave up 5 bases, with 12 bases separating them. In DNA, the CDR3 is TGTGCCAGCAGCTATAGGGGGAAGAACAATGAGCAGTTCTTC. Its translation: CASSYRGKNNEQFF. Complete variable domain (other parts from reference TRBV7-2 and TRBJ2-1): GAGVSQSPSNKVTEKGKDVELRCDPISGHTALYWYRQSLGQGLEFLIYFQGNSAPDKSGLPSDRFSAERTGGSVSTLTIQRTQQEDSAVYLCASSYRGKNNEQFFGPGTRLTVL.

The chain combines TRBV9 with TRBJ2-1, with 13 bases that match TRBD2. This CDR3 is 15 amino acids long. Unmatched junction bases numbered 9, after V lost 7 bases and J lost 8 bases. CDR1 is SGDLS, CDR2 YYNGEE, per germline. CDR3 sequence (DNA): TGTGCCAGCTCCTCCGGGACTAGCGGGATAGATGAGCAGTTCTTC. Amino acids: CASSSGTSGIDEQFF. Using reference TRBV9 and TRBJ2-1 for the parts outside the CDR3, the full variable domain is DSGVTQTPKHLITATGQRVTLRCSPRSGDLSVYWYQQSLDQGLQFLIQYYNGEERAKGNILERFSAQQFPDLHSELNLSSLELGDSALYFCASSSGTSGIDEQFFGPGTRLTVL.

The rearrangement links TRBV7-3 to TRBJ2-1; D perhaps matches TRBD2 (6 bases). CDR1 and CDR2 (germline): SGHTA, FQGTGA. The CDR3 is made up of 15 amino acids. Trimming pared 3 bases from V and 0 bases from J, leaving 9 bases between. CDR3 region: CASSFLASSYNEQFF. CDR3 in DNA: TGTGCCAGCAGCTTCCTAGCGAGCTCCTACAATGAGCAGTTCTTC.

The table lists this clone with a count of one. The chain is built from TRBV28 and TRBJ2-7; D ambiguous. V gave up 2 bases and J gave up 0 bases, with 11 bases separating them. The CDR3 is made up of 15 amino acids. CDR1 and CDR2 (germline): MDHEN, SYDVKM. The CDR3 is CASSLQRLISYEQYF. The CDR3 DNA reads TGTGCCAGCAGTTTACAGCGATTGATCTCCTACGAGCAGTACTTC.

The table lists this clone with a count of one. The chain employs TRBV5-6 and TRBJ2-3; the match to TRBD2 covers 8 bases. CDR1 SGHDT and CDR2 YYEEEE come from the germline V gene. V was pared by 1 base and J by 3 bases, with 7 bases of the junction left unmatched. This CDR3 region has 16 residues. CDR3 DNA sequence: TGTGCCAGCAGCTTGAGAGGAGCGGGGGCGACAGATACGCAGTATTTT. Its protein is CASSLRGAGATDTQYF.

This rearrangement joins TRBV30 to TRBJ1-6, with 7 bases identical to TRBD1. V lost 0 bases to trimming and J lost 5 bases; unmatched junction nucleotides: 7. The CDR3 is 16 residues long. Germline CDR1 is GTSNPN and CDR2 is SVGIG (reference sequence). The CDR3 spells CAWSVQSTGDNSPLHF. Here the CDR3 DNA reads TGTGCCTGGAGTGTACAAAGTACAGGGGATAATTCACCCCTCCACTTT.

The V and J genes are TRBV10-3 and TRBJ2-2; TRBD2 is a possible D gene (6 bases). The CDR3 length is 14 residues. Germline V gives CDR1 ENHRY, CDR2 SYGVKD. V lost 0 bases, J lost 5 bases, and 7 bases lay in between. The CDR3 nucleotides read TGTGCCATCAGTGAGTCGGGGAGGACCGGGGAGCTGTTTTTT. Its protein is CAISESGRTGELFF.

The genes are TRBV28 and TRBJ1-1, with 9 bases that match TRBD1. V dropped 5 bases and J dropped 4; count of bases not matched to a gene: 5. Germline assignment: CDR1 MDHEN and CDR2 SYDVKM. This CDR3 contains 14 residues. CDR3 sequence reads: CASSHRGRGTEAFF. The CDR3 region has the DNA TGTGCCAGCAGTCACAGGGGGCGGGGCACTGAAGCTTTCTTT. Full variable domain (outside the CDR3, taken from reference TRBV28 and TRBJ1-1): DVKVTQSSRYLVKRTGEKVFLECVQDMDHENMFWYRQDPGLGLRLIYFSYDVKMKEKGDIPEGYSVSREKKERFSLILESASTNQTSMYLCASSHRGRGTEAFFGQGTRLTVV.

This clone was seen a handful of times. V is TRBV7-6 and J is TRBJ2-2; 7 bases fit TRBD1. The CDR3 sequence is 16 residues long. CDR1 and CDR2 from the germline V gene are SGHVS and FNYEAQ. V dropped 2 bases and J dropped 0; count of bases not matched to a gene: 3. The CDR3 protein is CASSLRGPANTGELFF. The CDR3, as DNA: TGTGCCAGCAGCTTAAGGGGGCCCGCGAACACCGGGGAGCTGTTTTTT.